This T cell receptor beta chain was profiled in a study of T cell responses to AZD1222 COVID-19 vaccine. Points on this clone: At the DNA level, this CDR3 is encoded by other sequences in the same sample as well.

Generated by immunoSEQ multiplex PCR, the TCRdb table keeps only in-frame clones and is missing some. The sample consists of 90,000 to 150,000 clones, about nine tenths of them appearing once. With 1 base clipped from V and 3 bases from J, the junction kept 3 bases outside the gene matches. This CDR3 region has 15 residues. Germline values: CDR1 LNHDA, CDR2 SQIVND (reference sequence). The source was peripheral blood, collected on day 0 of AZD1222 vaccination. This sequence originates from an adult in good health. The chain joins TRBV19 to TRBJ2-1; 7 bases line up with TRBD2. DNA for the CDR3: TGTGCCAGTAGTATAGGAGCGGGAAGCTACAATGAGCAGTTCTTC. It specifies CASSIGAGSYNEQFF.